A single sample is the source of the 7 T cell receptor beta chains below, sequenced in a study of blood T cell repertoires in COVID-19. TCRdb keeps only in-frame clones here, not all; method: immunoSEQ multiplex PCR. The data show approximately 240,000 clones, with 79% seen just once and 4% held by the top ten. The sequenced sample was peripheral blood. These receptors came from a woman between 40 and 55 years old with active or convalescent COVID-19.

The chain uses TRBV2 and TRBJ1-1; 10 bases map to TRBD1. The germline V gene has CDR1 SNHLY and CDR2 FYNNEI. The CDR3 consists of 15 residues. V gave up 7 bases and J gave up 4 bases; unmatched junction bases: 9. CDR3 protein: CASIDRGQFGTEAFF. Here the CDR3 DNA reads TGTGCCAGCATAGACAGGGGGCAATTCGGCACTGAAGCTTTCTTT.

This chain links TRBV7-9 with TRBJ2-3, with D possibly TRBD2 on 6 matching bases. V lost 1 base and J lost 5, with 13 bases in between. This CDR3 comprises 15 residues. CDR1 is SEHNR and CDR2 is FQNEAQ in the germline V gene (reference sequence). The CDR3, as DNA: TGTGCCAGCAGCTTAGAGGCGGGGAGGAGAGATACGCAGTATTTT. This translates into CASSLEAGRRDTQYF.

V usage is TRBV27 and J usage is TRBJ1-2; TRBD1 matches 9 bases. The germline CDR1 and CDR2 sequences are MNHEY and SMNVEV (reference sequence). The CDR3 spans 13 residues. Trimming at V came to 8 bases and at J to 5 bases, leaving 6 bases not matched to a gene. The CDR3 region is CASQTGTGYGYTF. For the CDR3, the DNA is TGTGCCAGCCAGACCGGGACAGGGTATGGCTACACCTTC.

This clone was counted a single time. This chain joins TRBV9 and TRBJ2-6; a possible D gene is TRBD1 (6 bases). The CDR3 is made up of 16 amino acids. Trimming cost V 0 bases and J 0 bases, with 7 bases left between them. Germline V CDR1 and CDR2: SGDLS, YYNGEE. CDR3 amino acids: CASSVEGGSGANVLTF. Written as DNA, the CDR3 is TGTGCCAGCAGCGTAGAAGGGGGCTCTGGGGCCAACGTCCTGACTTTC. Looking up the rest from reference TRBV9 and TRBJ2-6 gives the full variable domain: DSGVTQTPKHLITATGQRVTLRCSPRSGDLSVYWYQQSLDQGLQFLIQYYNGEERAKGNILERFSAQQFPDLHSELNLSSLELGDSALYFCASSVEGGSGANVLTFGAGSRLTVL.

This clone has only a few counts. In DNA, the CDR3 is TGTGCCTGGGAGGCCGCGGGGGGGGCGGGCTACACCTTC. Amino acids: CAWEAAGGAGYTF. The chain joins TRBV30 to TRBJ1-2, with D maybe TRBD1 (6 bases). CDR1 and CDR2 (germline): GTSNPN, SVGIG (reference sequence). The V end lost 5 bases, the J end lost 8 bases, and 18 bases lay between the germline ends. There are 13 residues in the CDR3.

DNA of the CDR3: TGTGCCAGCAGCGAAACCGAGACAGGGCGGGACACCATATATTTT. It specifies CASSETETGRDTIYF. The chain employs TRBV9 and TRBJ1-3; TRBD1 matches at 7 bases. The CDR3 length is 15 residues. Germline V CDR1 and CDR2: SGDLS, YYNGEE. J lost 8 bases, V lost 3 bases, and 11 bases had no gene match.

The chain has TRBV7-2 and TRBJ1-2, with 8 bases fitting TRBD1. The germline CDR1 and CDR2 sequences are SGHTA and FQGNSA. Losses at the gene ends were 3 bases for V and 13 bases for J; bases not matched to a gene: 4. This CDR3 has 11 amino acids. Here the CDR3 DNA reads TGTGCCAGCAGCTTGGACAGGGACCTCACCTTC. Protein product: CASSLDRDLTF.